This TCR beta chain comes out of a study of T cells after yellow fever vaccination. Study-level findings and limits: Repertoires sorted by FACS could include abundant clonotypes that are contaminants from the bulk population. Peak timing came faster in the weaker secondary response, day 5 versus 15.

Trimming pared 2 bases from V and 3 bases from J, leaving 14 bases between. CDR1 is DFQATT and CDR2 is SNEGSKA in the germline V gene (reference sequence). CDR3 size: 15 residues. The study made its TCR cDNA through 5'RACE template switching. That step introduced a universal primer site along with UMIs. MiXCR was run by TCRdb on the 5' RACE reads, yielding one entry per CDR3 protein. This table holds 550,000 or so distinct CDR3 sequences, over 15% found once. A few counts support this clonotype. Its antigen is currently unknown. The sequence was collected from a man aged 30 to 39 who received the YFV17D yellow fever vaccine. Here the sequenced sample was PBMCs, taken 15 days after the yellow fever booster vaccination. The chain carries TRBV20-1 and TRBJ2-1; maybe TRBD2 (5 bases). The CDR3 here is CSARSLLTSYNEQFF. In nucleotides, the CDR3 is TGCAGTGCTAGAAGCCTTCTTACTAGCTACAATGAGCAGTTCTTC.